The rows below give T cell receptor beta chains drawn from one sample of a study of blood T cell repertoires in COVID-19. The table came from immunoSEQ multiplex PCR; TCRdb's copy has only in-frame clones and leaves some out. The table lists some 24,000 clones, 70% to 90% of them singletons, with approximately 9.8% in the top ten. Sequenced material: peripheral blood. Source of these receptors: a man in his sixties or seventies with acute or convalescent COVID-19. The CDR3 runs from the conserved cysteine through the conserved F or W. A D gene is named only where the DNA matches it firmly. For some rows the clone size is stated as once, few or many, or as a class when expanded; others skip it.

J | V | size | D | DNA | CDR3
TRBJ2-1 | TRBV10-3 | - | - | TGTGCCATCAGGGAGGGCCAATGGAATGAGCAGTTCTTC | CAIREGQWNEQFF
TRBJ1-1 | TRBV29-1 | - | TRBD1 | TGCAGCGTAGGACAGGGGGTGAACACTGAAGCTTTCTTT | CSVGQGVNTEAFF
TRBJ1-6 | TRBV28 | - | TRBD1 | TGTGCCAGCAGATCTCACCTGGGACAGGTCTATAATTCACCCCTCCACTTT | CASRSHLGQVYNSPLHF
TRBJ2-7 | TRBV6-5 | - | TRBD1 | TGTGCCAGCAGGGCCCGGACAGGGGAGGACGAGCAGTACTTC | CASRARTGEDEQYF
TRBJ2-1 | TRBV19 | once | - | TGTGCCAGTAGTGTCCGGCAGGGCCTTTACAATGAGCAGTTCTTC | CASSVRQGLYNEQFF
TRBJ1-6 | TRBV19 | - | TRBD1 | TGTGCCAGTAGTAGAGAGGACAGGGTGGGTTCACCCCTCCACTTT | CASSREDRVGSPLHF
TRBJ1-2 | TRBV19 | - | - | TGTGCCAGTGCCGCCGAAGGGGCTAACTATGGCTACACCTTC | CASAAEGANYGYTF
TRBJ2-7 | TRBV11-2 | few | - | TGTGCCAGCAGCTACACGTACGAGCAGTACTTC | CASSYTYEQYF
TRBJ2-7 | TRBV18 | few | TRBD1 | TGTGCCAGCTCCCCGGGACAGTCCTACGAGCAGTACTTC | CASSPGQSYEQYF
TRBJ2-5 | TRBV3-1/TRBV3-2 | - | - | TGTGCCAGCAGCCCAGGCGGCGGGGAAGAGACCCAGTACTTC | CASSPGGGEETQYF
TRBJ1-1 | TRBV5-1 | - | - | TGCGCCAGCAGCCCGTGGAGGGCGGACACTGAAGCTTTCTTT | CASSPWRADTEAFF
TRBJ2-1 | TRBV24-1 | - | TRBD1 | TGTGCCACCAGTGATCCCCGACAGGGATCCTACAATGAGCAGTTCTTC | CATSDPRQGSYNEQFF
TRBJ2-7 | TRBV6-5 | once | - | TGTGCCAGCAGAACGAGGCGGGAACGCGGCGAGCAGTACTTC | CASRTRRERGEQYF
TRBJ2-7 | TRBV5-5 | - | - | TGTGCCAGCAGCCTACCTAGGCGTTACGAGCAGTACTTC | CASSLPRRYEQYF
TRBJ2-2 | TRBV10-3 | - | TRBD2 | TGTGCCATCAGCCGGACTAGCGGGAGCGCGAACACCGGGGAGCTGTTTTTT | CAISRTSGSANTGELFF
TRBJ2-3 | TRBV13 | - | - | TGTGCCAGCAGCCACCCCCCTAGCGACACAGATACGCAGTATTTT | CASSHPPSDTDTQYF
TRBJ2-5 | TRBV3-1/TRBV3-2 | - | TRBD1 | TGTGCCAGCAGCCACGGAGGGACAGGTGAAGAGACCCAGTACTTC | CASSHGGTGEETQYF
TRBJ1-1 | TRBV29-1 | - | TRBD1 | TGCAGCGTGACGGACAGGGCGGTGAACACTGAAGCTTTCTTT | CSVTDRAVNTEAFF
TRBJ2-7 | TRBV5-1 | - | - | TGCGCCAGCAGCTCACTGTCGTCCGAGCAGTACTTC | CASSSLSSEQYF
TRBJ2-5 | TRBV28 | - | TRBD2 | TGTGCCAGCAGTTTACCTAGCGGGGGATCGCAAGAGACCCAGTACTTC | CASSLPSGGSQETQYF
TRBJ2-5 | TRBV9 | - | TRBD1 | TGTGCCAGCAGCGCGGACAGGGGGCGGCCTGGGGAGACCCAGTACTTC | CASSADRGRPGETQYF
TRBJ1-6 | TRBV27 | - | - | TGTGCCAGCAGACCCCGCTGGAGAAATACGTATAATTCACCCCTCCACTTT | CASRPRWRNTYNSPLHF
TRBJ1-1 | TRBV19 | - | TRBD1 | TGTGCCAGTAGAATGACAGGGTCTGACACTGAAGCTTTCTTT | CASRMTGSDTEAFF
TRBJ1-2 | TRBV6-5 | - | - | TGTGCCAGCGGAGATAGGAGGGAGTATGGCTACACCTTC | CASGDRREYGYTF
TRBJ1-4 | TRBV4-2 | - | TRBD1 | TGTGCCAGCAGCCAACAGGGGGATGGAAAACTGTTTTTT | CASSQQGDGKLFF
TRBJ2-1 | TRBV7-3 | few | TRBD2 | TGTGCCAGCAGTTTACCCGGGACTAGTGGGGGTGAGCAGTTCTTC | CASSLPGTSGGEQFF
TRBJ2-3 | TRBV3-1/TRBV3-2 | - | TRBD2 | TGTGCCAGCAGCCAAGTACGCGGGGGGGGCACAGATACGCAGTATTTT | CASSQVRGGGTDTQYF